One sample yielded the 12 T cell receptor beta chains listed below, sequenced in a study of shared clonotypes between healthy human individuals. Assay: immunoSEQ multiplex PCR; the TCRdb copy retains only in-frame clones and omits some. The data show nearly 1 million clones, 76% seen once. Sequenced sample: memory CD4+ T cells sorted from blood. Subset in this sample: CD45RA-negative fraction. These receptors all stem from a young man in good health.

CDR3 region: CASTQDRGREKLFF. CDR3 coding DNA: TGTGCCAGCACCCAGGACAGGGGGCGTGAAAAACTGTTTTTT. The chain carries TRBV6-6 and TRBJ1-4, with 11 bases that match TRBD1. The length of the CDR3 is 14 residues. V gave up 7 bases and J gave up 7 bases; unmatched junction bases: 5. CDR1 and CDR2 from the germline V gene are MNHNY and SVGAGI (reference sequence).

The chain couples TRBV14 to TRBJ1-3; no definite D call. The CDR3 is 15 amino acids. V shed 3 bases and J shed 0 bases, with 9 bases lying between them. Germline CDR1 and CDR2: SGHDN and FVKESK. CDR3 sequence: CASSQVAVSGNTIYF. The CDR3 DNA reads TGTGCCAGCAGCCAGGTGGCCGTCTCTGGAAACACCATATATTTT.

This chain links TRBV2 with TRBJ2-1; maybe TRBD1 (6 bases). V lost 5 bases and J 7 bases, leaving 12 bases between the germline ends. The CDR3 sequence is 13 residues long. Germline loops: CDR1 SNHLY, CDR2 FYNNEI. The CDR3 is CASSPQGMNEQFF. Written as DNA, the CDR3 is TGTGCCAGCAGTCCCCAGGGGATGAATGAGCAGTTCTTC. The full variable domain, rest sourced from reference TRBV2 and TRBJ2-1, is EPEVTQTPSHQVTQMGQEVILRCVPISNHLYFYWYRQILGQKVEFLVSFYNNEISEKSEIFDDQFSVERPDGSNFTLKIRSTKLEDSAMYFCASSPQGMNEQFFGPGTRLTVL.

The chain links TRBV4-1 to TRBJ2-7; 7 nucleotides line up with TRBD1. Germline lookup yields CDR1 MGHRA and CDR2 YSYEKL. The V gene end was trimmed by 2 bases and the J gene end by 3 bases; junction bases not matched to a gene: 7. The CDR3 consists of 15 residues. This chain's CDR3 is CASSQTGTANYEQYF. Here the CDR3 DNA reads TGCGCCAGCAGCCAAACCGGGACAGCAAACTACGAGCAGTACTTC.

This chain connects TRBV7-2 to TRBJ2-1; possibly TRBD1 for D (5 bases). The CDR3 is 12 amino acids. Germline V gene sequence: CDR1 SGHTA, CDR2 FQGNSA. V lost 5 bases to trimming and J lost 9 bases, with 11 bases between them. CDR3 sequence reads: CASSQTAIEQFF. The CDR3, as DNA: TGTGCCAGCAGCCAGACAGCTATTGAGCAGTTCTTC.

The V and J genes are TRBV16 and TRBJ2-7; D ambiguous. The V gene lost 0 bases and the J gene lost 4 bases, with 4 bases spanning the gap. CDR1 and CDR2 (germline): KGHSY, FQNENV. This CDR3 has 12 residues. In DNA form, the CDR3 reads TGTGCCAGCAGCCAATCGACGTACGAGCAGTACTTC. This sequence encodes CASSQSTYEQYF.

This clone came up a few times. The chain combines TRBV6-1 with TRBJ2-7, with TRBD2 as a possible D gene (5 bases). V dropped 6 bases and J dropped 3 bases, with 15 bases sitting between them. The germline V gene has CDR1 MNHNS and CDR2 SASEGT. This CDR3 is 14 amino acids long. CDR3 sequence: CASSRGPVGYEQYF. Written as DNA, the CDR3 is TGTGCCAGCAGCAGAGGGCCCGTGGGCTACGAGCAGTACTTC.

Written as DNA, the CDR3 is TGTGCAAGTCGCCCAAGCCGCGGGAGGGCCTTTCCAGATACGCAGTATTTT. This gives the protein CASRPSRGRAFPDTQYF. The chain links TRBV12-2 to TRBJ2-3; the table's D call TRBD2 went unverified against the DNA. TRBV12-2 is tagged as a pseudogene. The length of the CDR3 is 17 residues.

This clone was detected only a few times. The same CDR3 can be traced to other DNA sequences in this sample. CDR3 amino acids: CASSFRSSTDTQYF. CDR3 in DNA: TGCGCCAGCAGCTTCCGCTCTAGCACAGATACGCAGTATTTT. V is TRBV5-1 and J is TRBJ2-3; no clear D gene. The CDR3 loop spans 14 amino acids. Germline V gene data show CDR1 as SGHRS and CDR2 as YFSETQ. V was pared by 2 bases and J by 0 bases, with 7 bases between.

The V call is TRBV7-9, the J call TRBJ2-3; D is unclear. CDR3 size: 11 residues. V dropped 4 bases and J dropped 7 bases, with 6 bases sitting between them. Germline CDR1 and CDR2: SEHNR and FQNEAQ (reference sequence). In DNA form, the CDR3 reads TGTGCCAGCAGCTCCTCATATACGCAGTATTTT. It specifies CASSSSYTQYF.

The chain uses TRBV18 and TRBJ1-2; D remains ambiguous. CDR1 is KGHSH, CDR2 LQKENI, per germline. V lost 1 base to trimming and J lost 6 bases, with 15 bases between them. The CDR3 length is 15 residues. The CDR3 DNA follows: TGTGCCAGCTCACCACGAGAGACACCCCGTGATGGCTACACCTTC. This sequence encodes CASSPRETPRDGYTF.

This chain links TRBV5-8 with TRBJ1-2; 8 nucleotides match TRBD1. Germline trimming cut 5 bases from V and 2 bases from J; bases unmatched to any gene: 5. Per germline, CDR1 SGHTS and CDR2 YDEGEE. This CDR3 spans 14 amino acids. DNA for the CDR3: TGTGCCAGCAGTTTCCGGGACAGGAACTATGGCTACACCTTC. Translated, it gives CASSFRDRNYGYTF.